These T cell receptor beta chains were read from a single sample in a study of T-cell memory formation after mild COVID-19. TCRdb itself ran the 5' RACE reads through MiXCR, one entry per CDR3 protein. The sample includes 280,000 or so distinct CDR3 sequences, roughly 8.2% seen only once; the top ten take approximately 23%. Sequenced sample: PBMCs or a T cell subset sorted from them (not recorded which). Receptors originate from a man younger than 30 who had mild COVID-19 (a few samples of this study predate the infection). Cell type and time point are not known. Both conserved end residues are trimmed from each CDR3. The order of the fields is clone size, V gene, J gene, CDR3 protein. The size of a clone is reported for some rows only, either as once, few or many, or as a class for expanded clones.

clone size: few
V gene: TRBV11-2
J gene: TRBJ2-1
CDR3 protein: ASSQGGGGEEQF

clone size: -
V gene: TRBV6-5
J gene: TRBJ2-6
CDR3 protein: ASSDYDDRAGANVLT

clone size: -
V gene: TRBV20-1
J gene: TRBJ1-5
CDR3 protein: SAVEGNNQPQH

clone size: -
V gene: TRBV5-1
J gene: TRBJ2-5
CDR3 protein: ASSLARAVYRETQY

clone size: few
V gene: TRBV7-9
J gene: TRBJ1-1
CDR3 protein: ASSSLRGDTEAF

clone size: few
V gene: TRBV12-3/TRBV12-4
J gene: TRBJ1-6
CDR3 protein: ASSSPWGQGNSPLH

clone size: few
V gene: TRBV7-8
J gene: TRBJ2-7
CDR3 protein: ASSLEQESTYEQY

clone size: -
V gene: TRBV5-8
J gene: TRBJ2-5
CDR3 protein: ASSFAGTQY

clone size: few
V gene: TRBV29-1
J gene: TRBJ1-6
CDR3 protein: SAGQGKNSPLH

clone size: few
V gene: TRBV7-9
J gene: TRBJ2-3
CDR3 protein: ASSLLGGVDTQY

clone size: few
V gene: TRBV7-2
J gene: TRBJ1-4
CDR3 protein: ASSSVPGGAGTNEKLF

clone size: few
V gene: TRBV7-9
J gene: TRBJ2-7
CDR3 protein: ASSLQGIPGYEQY

clone size: -
V gene: TRBV11-2
J gene: TRBJ1-3
CDR3 protein: ASSLRTGLDTIY

clone size: -
V gene: TRBV5-1
J gene: TRBJ2-3
CDR3 protein: ASSLATGSDTQY

clone size: -
V gene: TRBV6-2/TRBV6-3
J gene: TRBJ2-3
CDR3 protein: ASSYRNTDTQY

clone size: -
V gene: TRBV7-2
J gene: TRBJ2-1
CDR3 protein: ASKDTSGISYNEQF

clone size: few
V gene: TRBV29-1
J gene: TRBJ1-2
CDR3 protein: SVEDPRDRVGYGYT

clone size: many
V gene: TRBV5-6
J gene: TRBJ2-1
CDR3 protein: ASSLGAGSSYNEQF

clone size: few
V gene: TRBV12-3/TRBV12-4
J gene: TRBJ2-2
CDR3 protein: ASSRMGLGELF

clone size: -
V gene: TRBV30
J gene: TRBJ2-7
CDR3 protein: AWSVLGETYEQY

clone size: -
V gene: TRBV5-1
J gene: TRBJ2-3
CDR3 protein: ASSSGFNTDTQY

clone size: many
V gene: TRBV4-3
J gene: TRBJ2-1
CDR3 protein: ASSQGAPNNEQF

clone size: -
V gene: TRBV9
J gene: TRBJ2-3
CDR3 protein: ASSSPGTSGGGTDTQY

clone size: -
V gene: TRBV7-8
J gene: TRBJ1-5
CDR3 protein: ASSPGYSNQPKH

clone size: -
V gene: TRBV7-2
J gene: TRBJ2-3
CDR3 protein: ASSYGGGGATDTQY

clone size: -
V gene: TRBV4-3
J gene: TRBJ2-2
CDR3 protein: ASSLRDRVGGELF

clone size: -
V gene: TRBV19
J gene: TRBJ1-2
CDR3 protein: ASSGPGQGAYGYT

clone size: -
V gene: TRBV5-1
J gene: TRBJ1-1
CDR3 protein: ASSRRGQGAEAF

clone size: -
V gene: TRBV6-5
J gene: TRBJ2-1
CDR3 protein: ASRPRDFIYNEQF

clone size: -
V gene: TRBV13
J gene: TRBJ1-1
CDR3 protein: ASRWKGAFDTEAF

clone size: few
V gene: TRBV21-1
J gene: TRBJ2-4
CDR3 protein: ASSKRERLAKNIQY

clone size: many
V gene: TRBV5-1
J gene: TRBJ2-5
CDR3 protein: ASSFGTPQETQY

clone size: -
V gene: TRBV7-2
J gene: TRBJ2-5
CDR3 protein: ASSFLGTGQGTQY

clone size: -
V gene: TRBV5-1
J gene: TRBJ2-7
CDR3 protein: ASSLAGGYSYEQY

clone size: -
V gene: TRBV5-6
J gene: TRBJ1-5
CDR3 protein: ASSSGTGSWSNQPQH

clone size: many
V gene: TRBV19
J gene: TRBJ2-7
CDR3 protein: ASSRRESTYEQY

clone size: few
V gene: TRBV7-9
J gene: TRBJ1-5
CDR3 protein: ASSSITGEGFNQPQH

clone size: many
V gene: TRBV7-2
J gene: TRBJ2-7
CDR3 protein: ASSLESRGGSYEQY

clone size: -
V gene: TRBV7-8
J gene: TRBJ2-7
CDR3 protein: ASGGGGFSYEQY

clone size: few
V gene: TRBV11-2
J gene: TRBJ2-3
CDR3 protein: ASSLAPTSGGGDTQY

clone size: few
V gene: TRBV12-3/TRBV12-4
J gene: TRBJ2-2
CDR3 protein: ASSLWTGELF

clone size: few
V gene: TRBV19
J gene: TRBJ1-2
CDR3 protein: ASSAGINYGYT

clone size: few
V gene: TRBV12-3/TRBV12-4
J gene: TRBJ1-5
CDR3 protein: ASRINQPQH

clone size: many
V gene: TRBV5-1
J gene: TRBJ2-3
CDR3 protein: ASSSGTSGGDTQY